The 9 T cell receptor beta chains in this list originate from one sample, sequenced in a study of monozygotic twins with inflammatory bowel disease. TCRdb re-called the 5' RACE reads and shows each CDR3 protein once, DNA omitted. The sample's table shows more than 350,000 distinct CDR3 sequences. Sequencing input: blood. Receptor source: a human donor with ulcerative colitis or Crohn's disease, or a healthy co-twin of an affected twin (not recorded which).

The CDR3 reads CASSHRDRAEKLFF. The chain uses TRBV7-9 and TRBJ1-4; TCRdb's D call of TRBD1 is untestable without DNA. The CDR3 is made up of 14 amino acids. From germline, CDR1 is SEHNR and CDR2 FQNEAQ (reference sequence).

The V and J genes are TRBV12-3 or TRBV12-4 and TRBJ2-7; the D call from TCRdb, TRBD2, cannot be confirmed without DNA. The CDR3 is 14 residues long. This CDR3 is CASSLRGGRDEQYF.

The chain combines TRBV12-3 or TRBV12-4 with TRBJ2-7; TCRdb's D call of TRBD1 is untestable without DNA. This CDR3 is 13 amino acids long. This CDR3 is CASRPTGSYEQYF.

This chain uses TRBV5-1 with TRBJ2-1; the TCRdb D gene call, TRBD2, has no DNA to confirm it. Germline V gene lookup returns CDR1 SGHRS and CDR2 YFSETQ. CDR3 length: 15 amino acids. The CDR3 region is CASSLILAGYNEQFF.

The gene calls are TRBV29-1 and TRBJ2-7; TCRdb proposes TRBD2, but this gene call is untestable without DNA. The CDR3 loop spans 13 amino acids. Germline-derived CDR1 and CDR2 are SQVTM and ANQGSEA. The CDR3 here is CSVTGPLRGEQYF.

The chain links TRBV29-1 to TRBJ1-2. Germline CDR1 reads SQVTM; CDR2 reads ANQGSEA. The CDR3 is 12 amino acids. The CDR3 is CSGSVGDYGYTF.

The genes are TRBV7-2 and TRBJ2-3; TCRdb returns TRBD2, unconfirmable since there is no DNA. CDR1 and CDR2 from the germline V gene are SGHTA and FQGNSA. The CDR3 contains 16 residues. CDR3 region: CASSLRLAGVGDTQYF.

The J gene is TRBJ2-1, the V gene TRBV7-2; TCRdb outputs TRBD2, but without DNA this stays unchecked. This CDR3 has 19 residues. Germline CDR1 and CDR2: SGHTA and FQGNSA. CDR3 region: CASSPGLAGGRSSYNEQFF.

The chain combines TRBV5-1 with TRBJ2-7. CDR3 size: 14 residues. From germline, CDR1 is SGHRS and CDR2 YFSETQ. The chain's CDR3 is CASSNRQGPDEQYF.